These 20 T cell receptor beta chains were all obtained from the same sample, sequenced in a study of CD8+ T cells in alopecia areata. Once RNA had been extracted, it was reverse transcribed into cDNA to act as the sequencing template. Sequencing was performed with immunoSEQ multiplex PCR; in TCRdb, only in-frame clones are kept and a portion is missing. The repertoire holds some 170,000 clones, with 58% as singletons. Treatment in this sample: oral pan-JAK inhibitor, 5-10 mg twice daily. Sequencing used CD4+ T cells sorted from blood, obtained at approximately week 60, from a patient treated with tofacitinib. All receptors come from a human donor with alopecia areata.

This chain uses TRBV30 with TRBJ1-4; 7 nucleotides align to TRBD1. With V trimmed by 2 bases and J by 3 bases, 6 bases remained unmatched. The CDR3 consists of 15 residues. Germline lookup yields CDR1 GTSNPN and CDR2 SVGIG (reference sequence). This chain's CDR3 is CAWSLQGMPNEKLFF. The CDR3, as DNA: TGTGCCTGGAGTTTACAGGGGATGCCTAATGAAAAACTGTTTTTT.

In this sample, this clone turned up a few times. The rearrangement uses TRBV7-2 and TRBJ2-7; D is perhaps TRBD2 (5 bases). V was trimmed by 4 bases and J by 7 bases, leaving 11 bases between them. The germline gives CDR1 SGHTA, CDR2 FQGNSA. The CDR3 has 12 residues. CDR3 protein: CASSSSRGEQYF. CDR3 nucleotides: TGTGCCAGCAGCTCCTCTCGCGGGGAGCAGTACTTC.

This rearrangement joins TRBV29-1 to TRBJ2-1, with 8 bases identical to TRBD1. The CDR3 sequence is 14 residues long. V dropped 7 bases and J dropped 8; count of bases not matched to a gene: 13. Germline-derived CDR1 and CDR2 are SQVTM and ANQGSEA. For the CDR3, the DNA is TGCAGCGGCCATCAGGGGGCTATTGACGATGAGCAGTTCTTC. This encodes CSGHQGAIDDEQFF.

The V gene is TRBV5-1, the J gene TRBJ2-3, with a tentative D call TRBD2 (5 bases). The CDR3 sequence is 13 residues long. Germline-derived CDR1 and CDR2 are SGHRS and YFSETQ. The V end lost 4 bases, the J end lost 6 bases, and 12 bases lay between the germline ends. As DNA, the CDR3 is TGCGCCAGCAGCCCGGGGTTGTCGGATACGCAGTATTTT. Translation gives CASSPGLSDTQYF.

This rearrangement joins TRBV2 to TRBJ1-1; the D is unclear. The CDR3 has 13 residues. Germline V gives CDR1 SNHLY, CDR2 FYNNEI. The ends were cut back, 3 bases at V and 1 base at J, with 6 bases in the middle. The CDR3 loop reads CASSDSENTEAFF. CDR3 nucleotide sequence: TGTGCCAGCAGTGATTCGGAGAACACTGAAGCTTTCTTT.

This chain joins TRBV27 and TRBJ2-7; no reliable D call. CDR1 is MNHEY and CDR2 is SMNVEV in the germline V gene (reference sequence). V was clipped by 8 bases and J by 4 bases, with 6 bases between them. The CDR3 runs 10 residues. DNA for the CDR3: TGTGCCAGCGGGCTTTACGAGCAGTACTTC. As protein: CASGLYEQYF.

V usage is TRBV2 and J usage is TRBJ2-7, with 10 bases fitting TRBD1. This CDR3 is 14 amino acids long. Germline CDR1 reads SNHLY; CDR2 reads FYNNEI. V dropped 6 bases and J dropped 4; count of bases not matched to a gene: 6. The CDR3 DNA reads TGTGCCAGCAGAGGGGACAGGGGCTGGTACGAGCAGTACTTC. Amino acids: CASRGDRGWYEQYF. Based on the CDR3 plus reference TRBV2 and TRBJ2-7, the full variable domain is EPEVTQTPSHQVTQMGQEVILRCVPISNHLYFYWYRQILGQKVEFLVSFYNNEISEKSEIFDDQFSVERPDGSNFTLKIRSTKLEDSAMYFCASRGDRGWYEQYFGPGTRLTVT.

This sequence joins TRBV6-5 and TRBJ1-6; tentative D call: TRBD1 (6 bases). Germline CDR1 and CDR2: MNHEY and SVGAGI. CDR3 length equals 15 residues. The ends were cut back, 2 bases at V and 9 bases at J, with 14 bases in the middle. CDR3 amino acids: CASSYDRLGSSPLHF. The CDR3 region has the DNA TGTGCCAGCAGTTACGACAGGCTCGGGAGTTCACCCCTCCACTTT.

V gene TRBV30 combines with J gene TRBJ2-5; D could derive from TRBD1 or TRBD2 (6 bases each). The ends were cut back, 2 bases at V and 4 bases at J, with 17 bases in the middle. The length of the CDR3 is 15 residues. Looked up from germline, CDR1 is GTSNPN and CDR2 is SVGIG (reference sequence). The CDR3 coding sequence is TGTGCCTGGAGTACCGTGGGGGGCCAAGGAGAGACCCAGTACTTC. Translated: CAWSTVGGQGETQYF.

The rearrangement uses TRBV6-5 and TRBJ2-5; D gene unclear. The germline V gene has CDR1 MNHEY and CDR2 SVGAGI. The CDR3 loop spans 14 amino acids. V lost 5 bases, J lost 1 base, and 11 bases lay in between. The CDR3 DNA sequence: TGTGCCAGCAGTCCCAACGCAGGCCAAGAGACCCAGTACTTC. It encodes CASSPNAGQETQYF.

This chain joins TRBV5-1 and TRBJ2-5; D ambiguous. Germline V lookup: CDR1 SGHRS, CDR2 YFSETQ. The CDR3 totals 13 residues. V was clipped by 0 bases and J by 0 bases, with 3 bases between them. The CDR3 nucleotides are TGCGCCAGCAGCTTGGGGTACCAAGAGACCCAGTACTTC. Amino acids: CASSLGYQETQYF.

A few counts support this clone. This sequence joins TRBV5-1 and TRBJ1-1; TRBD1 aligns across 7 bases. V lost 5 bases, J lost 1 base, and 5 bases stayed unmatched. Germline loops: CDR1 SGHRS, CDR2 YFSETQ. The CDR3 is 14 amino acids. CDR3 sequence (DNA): TGCGCCAGCAGTAGGGGGCAAGGGAACACTGAAGCTTTCTTT. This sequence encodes CASSRGQGNTEAFF. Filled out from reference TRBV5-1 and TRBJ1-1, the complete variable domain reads KAGVTQTPRYLIKTRGQQVTLSCSPISGHRSVSWYQQTPGQGLQFLFEYFSETQRNKGNFPGRFSGRQFSNSRSEMNVSTLELGDSALYLCASSRGQGNTEAFFGQGTRLTVV.

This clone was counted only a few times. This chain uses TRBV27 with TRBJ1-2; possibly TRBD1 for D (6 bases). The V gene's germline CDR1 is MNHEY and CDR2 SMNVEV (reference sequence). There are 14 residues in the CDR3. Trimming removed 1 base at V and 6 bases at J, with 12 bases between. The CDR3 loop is CASSLLGGLDGYTF. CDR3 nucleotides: TGTGCCAGCAGTTTATTGGGGGGCCTAGATGGCTACACCTTC.

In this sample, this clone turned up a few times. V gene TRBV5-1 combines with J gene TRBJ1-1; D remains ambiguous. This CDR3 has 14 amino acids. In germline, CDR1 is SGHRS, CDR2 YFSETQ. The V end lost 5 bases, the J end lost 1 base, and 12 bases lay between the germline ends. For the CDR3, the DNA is TGCGCCAGCAGGTACGAACATGCGAACACTGAAGCTTTCTTT. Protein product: CASRYEHANTEAFF.

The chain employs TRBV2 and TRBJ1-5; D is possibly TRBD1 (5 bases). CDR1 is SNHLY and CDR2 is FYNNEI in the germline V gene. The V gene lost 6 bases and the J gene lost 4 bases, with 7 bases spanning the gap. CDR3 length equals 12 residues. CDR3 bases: TGTGCCAGCAGAGGGGCGAATCAGCCCCAGCATTTT. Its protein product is CASRGANQPQHF.

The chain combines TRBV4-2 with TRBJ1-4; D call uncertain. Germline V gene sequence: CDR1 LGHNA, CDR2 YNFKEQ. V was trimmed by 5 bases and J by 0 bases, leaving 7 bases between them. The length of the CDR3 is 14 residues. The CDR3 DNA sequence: TGTGCCAGCAGCTCCACCGCAACTAATGAAAAACTGTTTTTT. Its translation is CASSSTATNEKLFF.

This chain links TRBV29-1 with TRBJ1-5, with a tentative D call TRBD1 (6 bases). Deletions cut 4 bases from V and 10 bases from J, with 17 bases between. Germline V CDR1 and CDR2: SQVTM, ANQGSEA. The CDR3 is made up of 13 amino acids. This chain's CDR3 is CSVGGTQGGPQHF. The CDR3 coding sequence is TGCAGCGTTGGGGGAACACAGGGTGGACCCCAGCATTTT.

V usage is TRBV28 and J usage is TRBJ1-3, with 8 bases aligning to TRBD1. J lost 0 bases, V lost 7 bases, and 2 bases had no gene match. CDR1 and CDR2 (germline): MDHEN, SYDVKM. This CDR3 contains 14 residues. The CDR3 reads CASIGQGSGNTIYF. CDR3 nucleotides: TGTGCCAGCATTGGACAGGGCTCTGGAAACACCATATATTTT.

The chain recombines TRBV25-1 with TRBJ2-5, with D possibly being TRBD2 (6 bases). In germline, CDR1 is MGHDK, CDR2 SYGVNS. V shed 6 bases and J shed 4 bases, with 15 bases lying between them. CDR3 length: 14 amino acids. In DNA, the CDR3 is TGTGCCAGCAGCCCCGTCGGGCGGGGAGAGACCCAGTACTTC. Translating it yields CASSPVGRGETQYF. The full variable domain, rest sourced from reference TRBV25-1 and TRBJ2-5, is EADIYQTPRYLVIGTGKKITLECSQTMGHDKMYWYQQDPGMELHLIHYSYGVNSTEKGDLSSESTVSRIRTEHFPLTLESARPSHTSQYLCASSPVGRGETQYFGPGTRLLVL.

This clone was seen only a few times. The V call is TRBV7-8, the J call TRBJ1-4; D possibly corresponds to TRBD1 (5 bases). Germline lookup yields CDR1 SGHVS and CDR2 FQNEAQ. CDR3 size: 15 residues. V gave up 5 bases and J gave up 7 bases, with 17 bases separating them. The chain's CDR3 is CASSKGTFGGEKLFF. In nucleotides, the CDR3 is TGTGCCAGCAGCAAAGGGACGTTTGGGGGTGAAAAACTGTTTTTT.